The 14 T cell receptor beta chains below were found in one sample sequenced in a study of T cell clonality in common variable immunodeficiency. Using immunoSEQ multiplex PCR, the repertoire was profiled, and TCRdb retains in-frame clones only, with some absent. The sample includes about 81,000 clones, none of them occurring once. Sequencing was done on a sample of peripheral blood mononuclear cells. These receptors were obtained from a person aged 18 to 70 in good health.

This clone showed up many times. The CDR3 end is not reached by the read, which stops 3 residues before it; the germline J gene fills it in. The chain uses TRBV4-1 and TRBJ2-3, with D uncertain. V dropped 5 bases and J dropped 2 bases, with 5 bases sitting between them. There are 12 residues in the CDR3. Looked up from germline, CDR1 is MGHRA and CDR2 is YSYEKL. CDR3: CASSALTDTQYF. CDR3 DNA, as far as it was read: TGCGCCAGCAGCGCACTCACAGATACG.

This clone was counted at least ten times. Other nucleotide sequences from this sample produce the same CDR3. CDR3 bases read: TGTGCCAGTAGTATAGGCGGGAGCACAGATACG. Translating gives CASSIGGSTDT. In full, the CDR3 is CASSIGGSTDTQYF. The chain recombines TRBV19 with TRBJ2-3; perhaps TRBD2 as D (5 bases). The DNA ends 3 residues before the CDR3 does, and the rest of the CDR3 is filled in from the germline J gene. The CDR3 consists of 14 residues. CDR1 LNHDA and CDR2 SQIVND come from the germline V gene (reference sequence). Trimming removed 1 base from V and 0 bases from J, with 5 bases in between.

This clone was seen repeatedly, ten times or more. The CDR3 is cut off 3 residues early in the read; its end comes from the germline J gene. This sequence joins TRBV10-1 and TRBJ1-1; the D gene is possibly TRBD1 (6 bases). V shed 6 bases and J shed 4 bases, with 15 bases lying between them. The CDR3 contains 14 residues. Germline V gives CDR1 WNHNN, CDR2 SYGVQD (reference sequence). CDR3 bases read: TGCGCCAGCAGACCGACAGGTTCGAGCACTGAA. Translated: CASRPTGSSTE. The entire CDR3 sequence reads CASRPTGSSTEAFF.

This clone was counted at least ten times. Read coverage stops 3 residues before the CDR3 terminus; the germline J gene supplies the remainder. The gene calls are TRBV7-8 and TRBJ2-2, with 11 bases that match TRBD1. The V segment lost 3 bases and the J segment 1 base; nucleotides outside the gene matches: 7. The germline CDR1 and CDR2 sequences are SGHVS and FQNEAQ. This CDR3 is 18 amino acids long. The sequenced CDR3 bases are TGTGCCAGCAGCTTTCCCGGGACAGGGGGAGGGAACACCGGGGAG. Encoded protein: CASSFPGTGGGNTGE. The whole CDR3 sequence reads CASSFPGTGGGNTGELFF.

This clone has ten or more counts. The CDR3 end is not reached by the read, which stops 3 residues before it; the germline J gene fills it in. The V call is TRBV5-4, the J call TRBJ2-2; 7 nucleotides match TRBD1. The J segment lost 6 bases and the V segment lost 5 bases, leaving 7 bases of the junction unmatched. Germline V CDR1 and CDR2: SGHNT, YYREEE (reference sequence). The CDR3 length is 14 residues. The CDR3 DNA, read in part, is TGTGCCAGCAGGACAGACAGGGTTGCCGGGGAG. Protein product: CASRTDRVAGE. The whole CDR3 is CASRTDRVAGELFF.

In this sample, this clone turned up a few times. The read comes to an end 3 residues before the CDR3 does, leaving the germline J gene to fill in the end. V gene TRBV2 combines with J gene TRBJ1-6, with D possibly being TRBD1 (5 bases). The CDR3 has 14 amino acids. V gave up 4 bases and J gave up 8 bases, with 12 bases separating them. Germline V CDR1 and CDR2: SNHLY, FYNNEI. The CDR3 spells CASSVRQWDSPLHF. The covered CDR3 bases are TGTGCCAGCAGTGTCCGACAGTGGGATTCACCC.

The table lists this clone with many counts. The CDR3 goes on 3 residues after the read ends, and that part is filled in from the germline J gene. The chain is built from TRBV7-3 and TRBJ2-7; possibly TRBD2 for D (7 bases). Trimming took 3 bases from V and 4 from J, leaving 16 bases between them. This CDR3 comprises 15 residues. CDR1 and CDR2 (germline): SGHTA, FQGTGA. Incomplete CDR3 DNA: TGTGCCAGCAGCTTTAGGGGGGGCGCGTGGTACGAG. Encoded protein: CASSFRGGAWYE. From start to end, the CDR3 is CASSFRGGAWYEQYF.

This clone was observed at least ten times. Read data end 3 residues before the CDR3 end; the end is taken from the germline J gene. The rearrangement uses TRBV30 and TRBJ2-1, with D tentatively TRBD2 (6 bases). The CDR3 totals 16 residues. V gave up 1 base and J gave up 0 bases, with 13 bases separating them. Germline values: CDR1 GTSNPN, CDR2 SVGIG (reference sequence). The CDR3 here is CAWSGDFLVSYNEQFF. Incomplete CDR3 DNA: TGTGCCTGGAGTGGGGACTTCTTAGTCTCCTACAATGAG.

This clone was seen ten or more times. The read comes to an end 3 residues before the CDR3 does, leaving the germline J gene to fill in the end. The J gene is TRBJ1-4, the V gene TRBV18, with D unresolved. The CDR3 spans 14 residues. The germline V gene encodes CDR1 KGHSH and CDR2 LQKENI. V gave up 6 bases and J gave up 8 bases, with 16 bases separating them. The CDR3 sequence: CASSRRGSEEKLFF. The sequenced part of the CDR3 DNA is TGTGCCAGCTCCCGCCGGGGTTCCGAAGAAAAA.

This clone was counted many times. With the read ending 3 residues before the CDR3 end, the germline J gene is used to fill in that end. The chain combines TRBV20-1 with TRBJ2-1; 9 bases map to TRBD2. Germline V gene lookup returns CDR1 DFQATT and CDR2 SNEGSKA (reference sequence). The CDR3 has 13 residues. V was clipped by 4 bases and J by 3 bases; unmatched bases: 1. CDR3 sequence reads: CSATAGGYNEQFF. The part of the CDR3 DNA that was read is TGCAGTGCTACAGCGGGAGGCTACAATGAG.

This clone was seen ten or more times. The DNA ends 3 residues before the CDR3 does, and the rest of the CDR3 is filled in from the germline J gene. The chain joins TRBV9 to TRBJ2-7; the match to TRBD2 covers 14 bases. Germline V gives CDR1 SGDLS, CDR2 YYNGEE. The junction had 17 bases not matched to a gene; V was cut back by 3 bases and J by 3 bases. The length of the CDR3 is 20 residues. The part of the CDR3 DNA that was read is TGTGCCAGCAGCGCTCAGACTAGCGGGAGGGGAAGGTACCACTTCTACGAG. Protein product: CASSAQTSGRGRYHFYE. The whole CDR3 reads CASSAQTSGRGRYHFYEQYF.

This clone was recorded a few times. The read finishes 3 residues shy of the CDR3 end, and the germline J gene is used to complete it. The V and J genes are TRBV5-6 and TRBJ2-3; 11 bases are a match to TRBD2. Germline V gives CDR1 SGHDT, CDR2 YYEEEE. V gave up 5 bases and J gave up 3 bases; unmatched junction bases: 2. This CDR3 is 14 amino acids long. CDR3 bases read: TGTGCCAGCAGATTAGCGGGAGGGACAGATACG. Its translation: CASRLAGGTDT. The whole CDR3 protein is CASRLAGGTDTQYF. Supplemented by reference TRBV5-6 and TRBJ2-3, the full variable domain reads DAGVTQSPTHLIKTRGQQVTLRCSPKSGHDTVSWYQQALGQGPQFIFQYYEEEERQRGNFPDRFSGHQFPNYSSELNVNALLLGDSALYLCASRLAGGTDTQYFGPGTRLTVL.

A note on this clone: The DNA ends 3 residues before the CDR3 does, and the rest of the CDR3 is filled in from the germline J gene. The gene calls are TRBV2 and TRBJ2-2, with 10 nucleotides matching TRBD2. There are 15 residues in the CDR3. Trimming cost V 4 bases and J 5 bases; bases outside gene matches: 4. From germline, CDR1 is SNHLY and CDR2 FYNNEI. The sequenced CDR3 bases are TGTGCCAGCAGTGTCACTAGCGGGAAGACCGGGGAG. Translated, it gives CASSVTSGKTGE. From start to end, the CDR3 is CASSVTSGKTGELFF.

This clone was recorded many times. The CDR3 extends 3 residues past the end of the read, so its final part is completed from the germline J gene. This sequence joins TRBV5-1 and TRBJ2-1; D perhaps matches TRBD2 (6 bases). The CDR3 covers 15 residues. Trimming removed 2 bases from V and 5 bases from J, with 14 bases in between. CDR1 is SGHRS, CDR2 YFSETQ, per germline. The sequenced part of the CDR3 DNA is TGCGCCAGCAGCTTCGGGGACTTAAAAAACAATGAG. Translation gives CASSFGDLKNNE. The whole CDR3 reads CASSFGDLKNNEQFF. Using reference TRBV5-1 and TRBJ2-1 for the parts outside the CDR3, the full variable domain is KAGVTQTPRYLIKTRGQQVTLSCSPISGHRSVSWYQQTPGQGLQFLFEYFSETQRNKGNFPGRFSGRQFSNSRSEMNVSTLELGDSALYLCASSFGDLKNNEQFFGPGTRLTVL.